This TCR beta chain was sequenced during a study of tumor-infiltrating lymphocytes in primary liver carcinoma. Looking at the study overall: Among the tumors, stages were T1-T3 N0M0 and sizes about 4.2 to 11 cm.

The source material, about 18-31 mg of unsorted bulk tissue, was used to co-extract RNA and DNA. The investigators made TCR beta cDNA from 400 to 550 ng total RNA, using a constant-region primer. For TCR beta, libraries were produced by three nested multiplex PCR rounds using slightly modified ARM-PCR. Rounds one and two of PCR, each of about 10 cycles, were primed with TRBV1-TRBV30 forward primers and a C-beta reverse primer. TCRdb reanalysed the multiplex PCR reads using MiXCR and keeps one entry per CDR3 protein. This table holds about 130,000 distinct CDR3 sequences, around 64% found once. V lost 5 bases, J lost 6 bases, and 11 bases stayed unmatched. The germline V gene encodes CDR1 SGHNT and CDR2 YYREEE (reference sequence). The length of the CDR3 is 15 residues. This clonotype was observed at least ten times.

The receptor was isolated from a woman in her fifties or sixties with primary liver carcinoma and hepatitis B virus infection. The specimen sequenced was liver tumor tissue from sampling region 3. Subset of the sample: tumor region T3, left-lateral pole. The J gene is TRBJ2-3, the V gene TRBV5-4; 8 positions agree with TRBD2. CDR3 DNA: TGTGCCAGCAGGTCGAGCGGGAGCTTTTTGGATACGCAGTATTTT. Its protein product is CASRSSGSFLDTQYF.